This is a list of T cell receptor beta chains from one sample in a study of CD8+ T cells in alopecia areata. Measured with immunoSEQ multiplex PCR; TCRdb has only the in-frame clones, and not every one. The sample holds more than 140,000 clones, 70% to 90% seen once. Specimen: CD8+ T cells sorted from blood, collected at week 4, from a patient treated with tofacitinib. The receptors come from a human donor with alopecia areata. The CDR3 runs from the conserved cysteine through the conserved F or W. D genes are given only for firm matches. Clone size is not always given. Where it is, it says once, few, many or a class for expanded clones.

>TRBV11-2|TRBJ1-4|-|-
CASSLGVSLSEKLFF
TGTGCCAGCAGCTTAGGTGTGTCGTTGAGTGAAAAACTGTTTTTT
>TRBV19|TRBJ1-1|-|-
CASNEGVAEAFF
TGTGCCAGTAACGAAGGAGTCGCTGAAGCTTTCTTT
>TRBV29-1|TRBJ1-2|-|few
CSVEVQGTYGYTF
TGCAGCGTTGAAGTTCAGGGGACCTATGGCTACACCTTC
>TRBV7-6|TRBJ2-3|TRBD2|-
CASSLAPPGRRGAGGPDTQYF
TGTGCCAGCAGCTTAGCCCCTCCAGGGAGGCGCGGAGCGGGGGGGCCAGATACGCAGTATTTT
>TRBV27|TRBJ1-4|-|-
CASSLLGDSNEKLFF
TGTGCCAGCAGTTTATTGGGAGATTCTAATGAAAAACTGTTTTTT
>TRBV7-9|TRBJ1-4|-|-
CASSHRNGSEKLFF
TGTGCCAGCAGCCACAGGAACGGTAGTGAAAAACTGTTTTTT
>TRBV6-6|TRBJ1-2|TRBD1|-
CASTDRVLDGYTF
TGTGCCAGCACAGACAGGGTACTCGACGGCTACACCTTC
>TRBV4-1|TRBJ2-1|-|-
CASSQDMGYNEQFF
TGCGCCAGCAGCCAAGATATGGGATACAATGAGCAGTTCTTC
>TRBV27|TRBJ2-3|-|-
CASRFSSTDTQYF
TGTGCCAGCAGGTTCAGTAGCACAGATACGCAGTATTTT
>TRBV7-6|TRBJ1-1|-|-
CASSLLRGSTEAFF
TGTGCCAGCAGCTTATTAAGGGGATCCACTGAAGCTTTCTTT
>TRBV27|TRBJ1-1|-|once
CASSPVQARPEAFF
TGTGCCAGCAGTCCAGTACAGGCGCGCCCTGAAGCTTTCTTT
>TRBV7-2|TRBJ2-7|-|-
CASSPTSVVEQYF
TGTGCCAGCAGCCCTACCAGCGTCGTCGAGCAGTACTTC
>TRBV29-1|TRBJ1-3|-|-
CSVEEDLGNTIYF
TGCAGCGTTGAAGAAGACCTTGGAAACACCATATATTTT
>TRBV30|TRBJ2-7|TRBD1|-
CAWSVPGTGYEQYF
TGTGCCTGGAGTGTACCCGGGACAGGCTACGAGCAGTACTTC
>TRBV29-1|TRBJ2-1|-|-
CSAVAQFSSYNEQFF
TGCAGCGCTGTGGCCCAGTTCAGCTCCTACAATGAGCAGTTCTTC
>TRBV28|TRBJ2-5|TRBD2|-
CASSFREEKETQYF
TGTGCCAGCAGTTTCCGGGAGGAAAAAGAGACCCAGTACTTC
>TRBV10-2|TRBJ2-1|-|-
CASSSDRLSYNEQFF
TGCGCCAGCAGTTCTGACAGGTTGTCCTACAATGAGCAGTTCTTC
>TRBV9|TRBJ2-2|-|-
CASSASPGNTGELFF
TGTGCCAGCAGCGCGTCACCAGGGAACACCGGGGAGCTGTTTTTT
>TRBV11-2|TRBJ2-7|-|-
CASSLVTSGPTYEQYF
TGTGCCAGCAGCTTAGTTACTTCCGGGCCGACCTACGAGCAGTACTTC
>TRBV4-1|TRBJ2-7|-|-
CASSQVYSSSYEQYF
TGCGCCAGCAGCCAAGTCTACAGCAGCTCCTACGAGCAGTACTTC
>TRBV6-1|TRBJ1-5|-|-
CASRATGDSNQPQHF
TGTGCCAGCAGAGCGACAGGCGATAGCAATCAGCCCCAGCATTTT
>TRBV27|TRBJ1-5|TRBD1|-
CASSGDRVKPQHF
TGTGCCAGCAGTGGGGACAGGGTGAAGCCCCAGCATTTT
>TRBV6-5|TRBJ1-1|-|-
CASSYEGGGNTEAFF
TGTGCCAGCAGTTACGAGGGGGGAGGGAACACTGAAGCTTTCTTT
>TRBV7-6|TRBJ2-3|-|-
CASSLATDTQYF
TGTGCCAGCAGCTTAGCCACAGATACGCAGTATTTT
>TRBV2|TRBJ2-1|TRBD1|-
CASSAQTGGHSSGYSEQFF
TGTGCCAGCAGTGCGCAGACAGGGGGCCATTCTAGCGGTTACAGTGAGCAGTTCTTC
>TRBV19|TRBJ2-1|-|once
CASSIIQGSLNEQFF
TGTGCCAGTAGTATAATCCAGGGGAGTCTGAATGAGCAGTTCTTC
>TRBV27|TRBJ2-5|TRBD1|-
CASSLRDRDQETQYF
TGTGCCAGCAGTCTCCGGGACAGGGACCAAGAGACCCAGTACTTC
>TRBV7-8|TRBJ2-3|TRBD2|-
CASSLKMASGITDTQYF
TGTGCCAGCAGCTTAAAAATGGCTAGCGGGATCACAGATACGCAGTATTTT
>TRBV7-6|TRBJ2-7|TRBD1|-
CASSLGQGIYEQYF
TGTGCCAGCAGTCTTGGACAGGGGATCTACGAGCAGTACTTC
>TRBV11-2|TRBJ2-5|TRBD2|-
CASGGTRIETQYF
TGTGCCAGCGGAGGGACTAGAATAGAGACCCAGTACTTC
>TRBV7-9|TRBJ2-5|-|once
CASSSRADQETQYF
TGTGCCAGCAGCTCTCGGGCTGATCAAGAGACCCAGTACTTC
>TRBV28|TRBJ1-1|-|-
CASSIMHGRGGNTEAFF
TGTGCCAGCAGTATCATGCATGGGCGAGGGGGGAACACTGAAGCTTTCTTT
>TRBV6-5|TRBJ2-4|-|-
CASKTGLAKNIQYF
TGTGCCAGCAAGACGGGGTTAGCCAAAAACATTCAGTACTTC
>TRBV7-9|TRBJ2-1|-|-
CASSPKGDSSYNEQFF
TGTGCCAGCAGCCCTAAGGGAGACAGCTCCTACAATGAGCAGTTCTTC
>TRBV7-9|TRBJ2-3|TRBD2|-
CASSKTSGREDTQYF
TGTGCCAGCAGCAAGACTAGCGGGAGGGAGGATACGCAGTATTTT
>TRBV6-1|TRBJ2-7|TRBD2|once
CASSGLGASGLYEQYF
TGTGCCAGCAGTGGTCTGGGGGCTAGCGGGTTGTACGAGCAGTACTTC
>TRBV7-9|TRBJ2-7|-|-
CASSLTTLYEQYF
TGTGCCAGCAGCTTAACTACGCTCTACGAGCAGTACTTC
>TRBV7-9|TRBJ2-7|-|-
CASSLEGVPYEQYF
TGTGCCAGCAGCTTAGAAGGGGTACCCTACGAGCAGTACTTC
>TRBV29-1|TRBJ1-1|-|-
CSLTEGGYTEAFF
TGCAGCCTTACCGAGGGGGGGTACACTGAAGCTTTCTTT
>TRBV6-5|TRBJ2-4|TRBD1|-
CASSLGQGKNIQYF
TGTGCCAGCAGTCTAGGACAGGGGAAAAACATTCAGTACTTC
>TRBV5-6|TRBJ2-7|TRBD1|-
CASSFGTESYEQYF
TGTGCCAGCAGCTTCGGGACAGAGTCCTACGAGCAGTACTTC
>TRBV4-1|TRBJ2-1|-|-
CASSLRFAELSSYNEQFF
TGCGCCAGCAGCCTTCGTTTTGCGGAATTAAGCTCCTACAATGAGCAGTTCTTC
>TRBV9|TRBJ1-1|-|-
CASSEDGNTEAFF
TGTGCCAGCAGCGAGGACGGGAACACTGAAGCTTTCTTT
>TRBV7-9|TRBJ1-2|-|-
CASSLEVTANYGYTF
TGTGCCAGCAGCTTAGAAGTGACAGCTAACTATGGCTACACCTTC
>TRBV5-4|TRBJ2-3|-|-
CASSLRSGRVGTDTQYF
TGTGCCAGCAGCTTACGAAGTGGGCGAGTGGGCACAGATACGCAGTATTTT
>TRBV29-1|TRBJ2-7|TRBD1|-
CSALGGAEYEQYF
TGCAGCGCCCTAGGGGGCGCGGAGTACGAGCAGTACTTC
>TRBV2|TRBJ2-7|-|-
CASITGSGEQYF
TGTGCCAGCATAACGGGATCGGGGGAGCAGTACTTC